This entry features one TCR beta chain sequence. Repertoires were generated with immunoSEQ multiplex PCR, while TCRdb's copy carries only in-frame clones and drops some. The table lists roughly 11,000 clones, about 78% of them singletons. The entry originates in a study of T cells after somatic rescue of genetic block. V was trimmed by 0 bases and J by 5 bases, leaving 10 bases between them. There are 14 residues in the CDR3. From germline, CDR1 is MNHEY and CDR2 SVGAGI. The TCR originated in a boy between 10 and 17 years old. The sequencing sample was made of peripheral blood mononuclear cells (PBMCs). The chain employs TRBV6-5 and TRBJ2-5; a weak D match, TRBD2 (5 bases). The CDR3 protein is CASSYSKGSETQYF. The CDR3 region has the DNA TGTGCCAGCAGTTACTCGAAAGGGAGCGAGACCCAGTACTTC.